This T cell receptor beta chain appears in the sequencing data of a study of OX40 agonist ivuxolimab in advanced cancers. Study results and limitations: The study did not work out the antigen specificity of the expanded peripheral T cells. Some nonresponders likewise displayed low normalized T-cell clonal expansion.

The protocol was immunoSEQ multiplex PCR, while the TCRdb copy is restricted to in-frame clones and leaves out a portion. The data contain approximately 70,000 clones, around 86% of them singletons. As for this clone: The antigen remains undetermined.

Trimming stripped 3 bases from V and 0 bases from J, with 8 bases between. The germline V gene has CDR1 MDHEN and CDR2 SYDVKM. The CDR3 is 14 amino acids. Sequences were derived from CD4+ or CD8+ T cells sorted from blood, sampled in a trial of the OX40 agonist ivuxolimab. The TCR sequence derives from an adult with an advanced solid tumor such as melanoma, head and neck, liver or kidney cancer. This rearrangement joins TRBV28 to TRBJ1-2; D call uncertain. The DNA for the CDR3 is TGTGCCAGCAGTTTTCGAGGCACTAACTATGGCTACACCTTC. It yields the protein CASSFRGTNYGYTF.